The rows below give T cell receptor beta chains drawn from one sample of a study of cytomegalovirus exposure and HLA in healthy donors. Data came from immunoSEQ multiplex PCR; TCRdb stores just in-frame clones and leaves some out. The profile covers 200,000 to 250,000 clones, with around 80% appearing a single time and 0.55% to 0.75% taken by the ten largest. Sequenced input: PBMCs. The receptors were gathered from a man aged 18-30 years in good health and CMV-seronegative. Each CDR3 is given without its conserved first and last residue. Each record gives: J gene, V gene, CDR3 protein.

TRBJ1-2 | TRBV6-1 | ASSGVSYGYT
- | TRBV9 | ASSTGGFGEQY
TRBJ2-7 | TRBV7-2 | ASSLYQGRSYEQY
TRBJ2-7 | TRBV27 | ASSLQLPTGTAAYEQY
TRBJ2-2 | TRBV7-9 | ASSSGLAGVTGELF
TRBJ2-2 | TRBV25-1 | ASSDRYTGELF
TRBJ2-7 | TRBV5-4 | ASSSGYEQY
TRBJ2-3 | TRBV9 | ASSVFGTGLLDTQY
TRBJ1-6 | TRBV5-1 | ASSSGQAVYNSPLH
TRBJ1-4 | TRBV9 | ASSTYPGTGEKLF
TRBJ1-1 | TRBV6-5 | ASSYGGQGTEAF
TRBJ1-3 | TRBV6-5 | ASRGQGPGNTIY
TRBJ2-7 | TRBV28 | ASNKGQLAYEQY
TRBJ1-1 | TRBV13 | ASSLELTVNTEAF